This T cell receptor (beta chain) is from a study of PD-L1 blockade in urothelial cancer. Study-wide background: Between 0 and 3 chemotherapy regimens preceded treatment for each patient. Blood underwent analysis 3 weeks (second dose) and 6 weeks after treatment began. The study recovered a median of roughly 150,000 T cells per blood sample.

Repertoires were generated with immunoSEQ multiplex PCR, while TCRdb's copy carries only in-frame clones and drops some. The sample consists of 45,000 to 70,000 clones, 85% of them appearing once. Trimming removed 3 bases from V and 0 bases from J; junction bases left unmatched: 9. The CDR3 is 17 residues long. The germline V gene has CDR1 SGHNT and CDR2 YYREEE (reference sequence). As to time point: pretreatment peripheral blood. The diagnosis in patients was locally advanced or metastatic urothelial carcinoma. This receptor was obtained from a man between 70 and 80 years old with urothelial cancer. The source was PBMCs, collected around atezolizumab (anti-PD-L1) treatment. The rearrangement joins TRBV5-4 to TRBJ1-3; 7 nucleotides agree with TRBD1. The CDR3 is CASSSTGSALSGNTIYF. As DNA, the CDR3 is TGTGCCAGCAGCTCGACAGGGTCTGCACTCTCTGGAAACACCATATATTTT. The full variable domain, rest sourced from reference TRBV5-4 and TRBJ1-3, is ETGVTQSPTHLIKTRGQQVTLRCSSQSGHNTVSWYQQALGQGPQFIFQYYREEENGRGNFPPRFSGLQFPNYSSELNVNALELDDSALYLCASSSTGSALSGNTIYFGEGSWLTVV.